The sequence of this T cell receptor beta chain was determined in a study of cytomegalovirus exposure and HLA in healthy donors. Overall study context: Earlier results showed 90 million to 120 million unique TCR beta sequences derived from some 180 million T cells. Overall study results and limits: The later analysis indicated that the majority of CMV-associated TCR beta chains appeared HLA-restricted. For TCR beta chains, V- and J-gene trimming was later linked to a missense DCLRE1C variant.

60 Vbeta and 13 Jbeta primers were used in PCR. Here immunoSEQ multiplex PCR was the method, and the copy in TCRdb shows in-frame clones only, minus some. The sample has over 200,000 clones; 70% to 85% are singletons. CDR1 is SGHNT and CDR2 is YYREEE in the germline V gene (reference sequence). V dropped 4 bases and J dropped 3 bases, with 20 bases sitting between them. The CDR3 spans 16 residues. For this clone: The antigen is unknown.

The TCR was taken from a woman aged 40 to 50 in good health and CMV-seronegative. The sample comprised PBMCs. The chain has TRBV5-4 and TRBJ2-7, with D hard to call. The CDR3 region is CASSPDWNSAYYEQYF. CDR3 coding DNA: TGTGCCAGCAGCCCTGACTGGAATTCCGCGTACTACGAGCAGTACTTC.